This record looks at one T cell receptor beta chain sequence and its context. There is no known antigen for this receptor. Per-base qualities were not stored, and no clone one base away is much larger. TCRbeta CDR3 regions were amplified from genomic DNA by means of the immunoSEQ Assay, a bias-controlled multiplex PCR. Regarding the original processing steps: Nucleated cell counts per sample were estimated from amplification of reference gene primers within the assay. Sequence reads were collapsed and filtered to measure the absolute abundance of every unique TCRbeta CDR3 rearrangement. For each sample, productive Simpson clonality was calculated as the square root of Simpson's diversity index over productive rearrangements. TCRdb limited this immuneACCESS table to in-frame rearrangements with V and J called. A share of clones is missing; checked studies link under half to unresolved V genes, and the rest is unexplained. That table furnishes V, J and clone size, whereas the DNA furnished D and trimming. The sample records roughly 28,000 clones, roughly 87% of which are singletons. The ten most abundant clones make up about 10% of the sample.

Including cysteine and phenylalanine, the CDR3 has 16 amino acids. Kept here is only the CDR3 DNA, which spans 48 bases and is read in frame from base 1. V lost 4 bases and J lost 1 base, and the count of bases not matched to a germline gene is 5. The germline V gene yields KGHSH for CDR1 and LQKENI for CDR2. The collaborating institutions used their own protocols to collect whole blood in K2EDTA tubes. For TCRbeta analysis, collaborators shipped samples in one of three forms: frozen whole blood, isolated PBMCs, or DNA extracted from either of those sample types. This sample is part of a study of blood T cell repertoires in COVID-19 (dated by TCRdb to the early 2020s). Describing the broader study: Collaborator samples came from the United States, Italy and Spain and covered acute and convalescent phases of COVID-19. Samples were obtained from the ongoing ImmuneRACE study (first 160 participants) and from 1,000 to 1,500 subjects provided by 6 global collaborators. Where available, HLA class I and class II types were obtained from metadata supplied by the sample provider rather than from assay-based typing. The repertoires were released in a freely available public database intended as a resource for research on the immune response to SARS-CoV-2. The prospective study material was composed of cDNA or gDNA derived from T cells, B-cell-depleted T cells, or PBMCs. Deeply sampled blood TCRbeta repertoires from subjects exposed to, actively infected with, or recovered from COVID-19 were included in the dataset. Nearly every sample came with metadata listing a de-identified subject ID, COVID-19 status, age in years and sex.

What the study reported, not specific to this receptor: The amount of clinical and demographic metadata varied by source and participant and was provided uncurated.

Input material: peripheral blood. This receptor was obtained from a human donor in a cohort sampled during active COVID-19. This chain is built from TRBV18 and TRBJ2-3; 10 of the junction bases match TRBD2. Read as DNA, the sequence is TGTGCCAGCTCACGGGCCAGCGGGGGGGGCACAGATACGCAGTATTTT. Its protein reads: CASSRASGGGTDTQYF.